This is a list of T cell receptor beta chains from one sample in a study of CD8 T cells in ankylosing spondylitis. TCRdb ran MiXCR on the 5' RACE reads and lists one entry per CDR3 protein. In the table there are under 450,000 distinct CDR3 sequences, under 20% of which are singletons. The sequenced material came from blood, either unsorted or a sorted T cell fraction (not recorded which). These TCRs come from a male donor with ankylosing spondylitis. Each CDR3 is given with its conserved first and last residue. D genes are given only for firm matches. The size field is filled for only some rows; it gives once, few, many or a size class.

abundance	v_gene	d_gene	j_gene	CDR3aa	CDR3nt
many	TRBV11-2	TRBD2	TRBJ2-7	CASSPSGTSGVRSYEQYF	TGTGCCAGCAGTCCGAGTGGGACTAGCGGGGTAAGGTCCTACGAGCAGTACTTC
-	TRBV3-1	TRBD1	TRBJ1-2	CASSPPGQLINGYTF	TGTGCCAGCAGCCCACCGGGACAGCTGATTAATGGCTACACCTTC
-	TRBV4-3	TRBD2	TRBJ2-1	CASSQQYAVGGRFDEQFF	TGCGCCAGCAGCCAACAATATGCGGTGGGAGGGCGATTCGATGAGCAGTTCTTC
many	TRBV12-3/TRBV12-4	TRBD2	TRBJ2-7	CASCSDAGLASLQYF	TGTGCCAGCTGCTCTGATGCGGGACTAGCGAGTCTGCAGTACTTC
few	TRBV7-9	TRBD1	TRBJ1-1	CASSPRQGRMTEAFF	TGTGCCAGCAGCCCACGACAGGGGCGTATGACTGAAGCTTTCTTT
-	TRBV6-2/TRBV6-3	TRBD2	TRBJ2-7	CASSYLAGKLYEQYF	TGTGCCAGCAGTTACTTAGCGGGAAAGCTCTACGAGCAGTACTTC
few	TRBV11-2	-	TRBJ2-1	CASSSLSGSNEQFF	TGTGCCAGCAGCTCACTGTCCGGGAGCAATGAGCAGTTCTTC
-	TRBV7-2	TRBD1	TRBJ2-5	CASSLNVGGRVETQYF	TGTGCCAGCAGCTTGAATGTAGGGGGCAGGGTGGAGACCCAGTACTTC
-	TRBV7-3	TRBD2	TRBJ2-5	CASSPKIGRGETQYF	TGTGCCAGCAGCCCGAAGATCGGGAGGGGAGAGACCCAGTACTTC
many	TRBV12-3/TRBV12-4	TRBD1	TRBJ2-5	CASSLGSGQGPGETQYF	TGTGCCAGCAGTTTGGGAAGTGGACAGGGGCCGGGGGAGACCCAGTACTTC
-	TRBV6-5	TRBD1	TRBJ2-3	CASSYSPGTVTDTQYF	TGTGCCAGCAGTTACTCACCCGGGACAGTCACAGATACGCAGTATTTT
few	TRBV27	TRBD2	TRBJ2-2	CASSLITSGSTGELFF	TGTGCCAGCAGTTTAATCACTAGCGGGAGTACCGGGGAGCTGTTTTTT
many	TRBV12-3/TRBV12-4	-	TRBJ1-1	CASSYSSGDTEAFF	TGTGCCAGCAGTTATTCATCAGGGGACACTGAAGCTTTCTTT
few	TRBV18	-	TRBJ2-5	CASSPNRAETQYF	TGTGCCAGCTCACCAAACAGGGCAGAGACCCAGTACTTC
-	TRBV28	TRBD2	TRBJ2-7	CASKHSGNVYEQYF	TGTGCCAGCAAACATAGCGGGAACGTCTACGAGCAGTACTTC
-	TRBV9	-	TRBJ2-1	CASSPPQSYNEQFF	TGTGCCAGCAGCCCCCCACAGAGTTACAATGAGCAGTTCTTC
few	TRBV7-7	TRBD2	TRBJ2-1	CASSLGGEGEQFF	TGTGCCAGCAGCTTAGGGGGGGAGGGGGAGCAGTTCTTC
-	TRBV18	TRBD1	TRBJ1-1	CASSYTGTGGQTEAFF	TGTGCCAGCTCATATACCGGGACAGGGGGCCAAACTGAAGCTTTCTTT
many	TRBV11-2	TRBD2	TRBJ2-2	CASSLNLGGIVGELFF	TGTGCCAGCAGCTTAAATTTGGGGGGGATCGTCGGGGAGCTGTTTTTT
-	TRBV5-1	-	TRBJ1-3	CASSLAGASGNTIYF	TGCGCCAGCAGCTTGGCAGGGGCTTCTGGAAACACCATATATTTT
few	TRBV11-2	-	TRBJ1-1	CASSQPTVGGSLWHTEAFF	TGTGCCAGCAGCCAGCCTACGGTCGGAGGTAGTCTTTGGCACACTGAAGCTTTCTTT
few	TRBV19	TRBD2	TRBJ2-7	CASSTNRLAGDYEQYF	TGTGCCAGTAGCACAAACCGACTAGCGGGAGACTACGAGCAGTACTTC
-	TRBV7-8	TRBD1	TRBJ1-6	CASSFGQGAPLHF	TGTGCCAGCAGCTTCGGACAGGGTGCACCCCTCCACTTT
many	TRBV20-1	TRBD2	TRBJ2-1	CSAGQPAGVTHNEQFF	TGCAGTGCTGGACAGCCAGCGGGAGTAACACACAATGAGCAGTTCTTC
few	TRBV2	TRBD1	TRBJ2-7	CASRTGRGQIRYEQYF	TGTGCCAGCAGGACCGGCAGGGGGCAAATCCGTTACGAGCAGTACTTC
-	TRBV18	TRBD2	TRBJ2-1	CASSPLAGSYNNEQFF	TGTGCCAGCTCACCATTAGCGGGTTCGTATAACAATGAGCAGTTCTTC
-	TRBV24-1	-	TRBJ2-3	CATREEVTDTQYF	TGTGCCACCAGAGAGGAAGTCACAGATACGCAGTATTTT
few	TRBV7-3	-	TRBJ1-1	CASSLTPGGTEAFF	TGTGCCAGCAGCTTAACTCCAGGTGGCACTGAAGCTTTCTTT
many	TRBV29-1	TRBD2	TRBJ2-1	CSVVRLAVYNEQFF	TGCAGCGTTGTTAGGCTAGCGGTTTACAATGAGCAGTTCTTC
few	TRBV20-1	TRBD1	TRBJ1-5	CSARTGQLTNQPQHF	TGCAGTGCTAGAACGGGACAGTTGACCAATCAGCCCCAGCATTTT
-	TRBV4-3	TRBD2	TRBJ2-1	CASSPSIPGREDYNEQFF	TGCGCCAGCAGCCCCTCGATACCCGGGCGGGAGGACTACAATGAGCAGTTCTTC
-	TRBV15	-	TRBJ1-1	CATSELRGNTEAFF	TGTGCCACCAGCGAGCTAAGGGGGAACACTGAAGCTTTCTTT
few	TRBV7-2	TRBD1	TRBJ2-7	CASSFDRGSYEQYF	TGTGCCAGCAGCTTTGACAGGGGATCCTACGAGCAGTACTTC
few	TRBV20-1	-	TRBJ2-4	CSARTGRGIQYF	TGCAGTGCTAGGACAGGGAGGGGCATTCAGTACTTC
few	TRBV20-1	-	TRBJ1-5	CSAGGGLNQPQHF	TGCAGTGCGGGGGGTGGCCTCAATCAGCCCCAGCATTTT
-	TRBV20-1	-	TRBJ2-1	CSAREFWRGQVDEQFF	TGCAGTGCTAGAGAATTCTGGAGGGGGCAGGTGGATGAGCAGTTCTTC
-	TRBV5-1	-	TRBJ2-5	CASSFQGAGAQYF	TGCGCCAGCAGCTTTCAAGGCGCAGGGGCCCAGTACTTC
-	TRBV20-1	TRBD2	TRBJ2-2	CSASGLAGATGELFF	TGCAGTGCTTCCGGACTAGCGGGAGCAACCGGGGAGCTGTTTTTT
few	TRBV12-3/TRBV12-4	-	TRBJ2-3	CASSTGPTLNTQYF	TGTGCCAGCAGCACCGGGCCAACTCTGAATACGCAGTATTTT
few	TRBV11-1	-	TRBJ2-1	CASSFFYPQTVLYYNEQFF	TGTGCCAGCAGCTTTTTTTACCCCCAGACAGTTCTCTACTACAATGAGCAGTTCTTC
-	TRBV20-1	-	TRBJ1-2	CSAQRTTGNYGYTF	TGCAGTGCCCAAAGAACGACAGGAAACTATGGCTACACCTTC
-	TRBV29-1	TRBD2	TRBJ2-5	CSVEAPSGARETQYF	TGCAGCGTTGAAGCTCCTAGCGGGGCGAGGGAGACCCAGTACTTC
-	TRBV24-1	-	TRBJ2-2	CATSDSSGTANTGELFF	TGTGCCACCAGTGATTCCTCGGGGACGGCGAACACCGGGGAGCTGTTTTTT
many	TRBV5-1	-	TRBJ2-1	CASSPGWNEQFF	TGCGCCAGCAGCCCCGGGTGGAATGAGCAGTTCTTC
many	TRBV29-1	-	TRBJ2-5	CSAEGPNLPHQYF	TGCAGCGCCGAAGGGCCGAATCTCCCCCACCAGTACTTC
-	TRBV28	TRBD1	TRBJ1-6	CASSLWGQGLGSPLHF	TGTGCCAGCAGTTTATGGGGACAGGGGCTTGGATCACCCCTCCACTTT
-	TRBV6-1	-	TRBJ1-2	CASSPTPGSPYGYTF	TGTGCCAGCAGTCCCACCCCAGGGTCCCCCTATGGCTACACCTTC
few	TRBV7-2	-	TRBJ1-3	CASSLRTSLSGNTIYF	TGTGCCAGCAGCTTGCGGACATCCCTCTCTGGAAACACCATATATTTT
few	TRBV30	TRBD1	TRBJ2-2	CAWKGQGAPGELFF	TGTGCCTGGAAGGGGCAGGGGGCCCCCGGGGAGCTGTTTTTT
few	TRBV7-9	-	TRBJ1-1	CASSSFDRNTEAFF	TGTGCCAGCAGCTCGTTCGACAGGAACACTGAAGCTTTCTTT
-	TRBV9	TRBD2	TRBJ2-5	CASSVGGVAGFVTQYF	TGTGCCAGCAGCGTAGGGGGGGTAGCGGGATTCGTTACCCAGTACTTC
few	TRBV5-1	TRBD2	TRBJ2-1	CASSLVAGVDHNEQFF	TGCGCCAGCAGCTTGGTTGCGGGAGTGGATCACAATGAGCAGTTCTTC
few	TRBV5-1	-	TRBJ2-7	CASSPRAGDSGLSEQYF	TGCGCCAGCAGCCCTAGGGCGGGGGACAGCGGCCTCTCCGAGCAGTACTTC
-	TRBV7-9	-	TRBJ1-2	CASSREREPNYGYTF	TGTGCCAGCAGCCGAGAGCGGGAACCTAACTATGGCTACACCTTC